The 5 T cell receptor beta chains presented below share a single source sample, sequenced in a study of blood T cell repertoires in COVID-19 (dated by TCRdb to about 2020). Library method: the immunoSEQ multiplex PCR assay. The immuneACCESS repertoire file appears here via TCRdb, limited to in-frame rearrangements. These files lack a portion of the clones; in checked studies, under half of the deficit traces to unresolved V genes, and the cause of the others is not known. The sample profile shows approximately 25,000 clones; roughly four fifths of them were found once. The ten largest clones add up to roughly 46% of the sample. Sequencing was performed on peripheral blood. The origin of the receptors is a woman older than 75 with acute or convalescent COVID-19.

This clone occurred a few times. The rearrangement uses TRBV5-5 and TRBJ1-2; 11 positions agree with TRBD1. The V gene end was trimmed by 3 bases and the J gene end by 2 bases; junction bases not matched to a gene: 3. Germline V gene data show CDR1 as SGHKS and CDR2 as YYEKEE (reference sequence). The CDR3 is 15 residues long. CDR3 region: CASSWGTGGNYGYTF. The CDR3 DNA reads TGTGCCAGCAGCTGGGGGACAGGGGGAAACTATGGCTACACCTTC. Complete variable domain (other parts from reference TRBV5-5 and TRBJ1-2): DAGVTQSPTHLIKTRGQQVTLRCSPISGHKSVSWYQQVLGQGPQFIFQYYEKEERGRGNFPDRFSARQFPNYSSELNVNALLLGDSALYLCASSWGTGGNYGYTFGSGTRLTVV.

This clone was counted only a few times. The chain carries TRBV5-1 and TRBJ1-3; 10 nucleotides agree with TRBD1. There are 16 residues in the CDR3. Trimming cost V 0 bases and J 3 bases; bases outside gene matches: 3. CDR1 is SGHRS, CDR2 YFSETQ, per germline. The CDR3 loop is CASSLATGGGGNTIYF. CDR3 sequence (DNA): TGCGCCAGCAGCTTGGCGACAGGGGGCGGTGGAAACACCATATATTTT. The complete variable domain, with remaining parts taken from reference TRBV5-1 and TRBJ1-3, reads KAGVTQTPRYLIKTRGQQVTLSCSPISGHRSVSWYQQTPGQGLQFLFEYFSETQRNKGNFPGRFSGRQFSNSRSEMNVSTLELGDSALYLCASSLATGGGGNTIYFGEGSWLTVV.

V and J are TRBV7-9 and TRBJ2-6; 9 bases are a match to TRBD1. The CDR3 runs 15 residues. After removal of 3 bases from V and 7 bases from J, the junction contained 4 bases not matched to a gene. Germline CDR1 SEHNR, CDR2 FQNEAQ (reference sequence). Here the CDR3 DNA reads TGTGCCAGCAGCTTTGGGGACAGGGAAGCCAACGTCCTGACTTTC. Its protein is CASSFGDREANVLTF.

The gene calls are TRBV18 and TRBJ2-5, with D possibly matching TRBD1 (6 bases). The CDR3 runs to 17 residues. V lost 1 base and J 2 bases, leaving 17 bases between the germline ends. CDR1 KGHSH and CDR2 LQKENI come from the germline V gene. CDR3 sequence (DNA): TGTGCCAGCTCACCACTGGAGACAGGAAATTATCAAGAGACCCAGTACTTC. Translating it yields CASSPLETGNYQETQYF.

V usage is TRBV28 and J usage is TRBJ1-4, with a weak D call TRBD1 (5 bases). Trimming removed 5 bases at V and 7 bases at J, with 17 bases between. There are 15 residues in the CDR3. Germline loops: CDR1 MDHEN, CDR2 SYDVKM. CDR3 DNA sequence: TGTGCCAGCAGTCGCAAGGCCCCGGGGGGTGAAAAACTGTTTTTT. It codes for CASSRKAPGGEKLFF.